This TCR beta chain comes out of a study of T-cell memory formation after mild COVID-19. General observations from the study: Later expanders leaned CD4+, whereas clones that contracted between day 15 and 85 were balanced CD4/CD8.

Germline CDR1 SGHTA, CDR2 FQGNSA. The V end was cut by 5 bases, the J end by 0 bases, with 16 bases between. This CDR3 region has 17 residues. In its sample, this clonotype ranks as medium-sized. The target antigen is unknown. TCRdb reprocessed the 5' RACE reads with MiXCR, giving one entry per CDR3 protein. In the table there are tens of thousands of distinct CDR3 sequences, about 13% of which are singletons. Input material: PBMCs or a T cell subset sorted from them (not recorded which). This clonotype was sampled from a man between 18 and 35 years old who had mild COVID-19 (a few samples of this study predate the infection). Cell type and time point are not known. The genes are TRBV7-2 and TRBJ1-4; D not certain. CDR3 sequence: CASSPGGGRATNEKLFF. In DNA form, the CDR3 reads TGTGCCAGCAGCCCCGGCGGAGGGCGTGCAACTAATGAAAAACTGTTTTTT.